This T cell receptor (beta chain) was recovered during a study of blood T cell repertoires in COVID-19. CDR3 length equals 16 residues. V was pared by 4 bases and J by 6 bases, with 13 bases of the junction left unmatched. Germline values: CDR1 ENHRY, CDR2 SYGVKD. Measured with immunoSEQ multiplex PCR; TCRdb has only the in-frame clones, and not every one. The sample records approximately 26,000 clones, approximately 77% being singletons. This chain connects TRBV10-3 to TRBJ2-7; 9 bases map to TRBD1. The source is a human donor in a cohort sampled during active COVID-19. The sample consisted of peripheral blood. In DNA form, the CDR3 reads TGTGCCATCAGTGTCTTGACAGGGGGACAGGGAAGCGAGCAGTACTTC. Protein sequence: CAISVLTGGQGSEQYF.